These T cell receptor beta chains were read from a single sample in a study of T cell responses to AZD1222 COVID-19 vaccine. Profiled with immunoSEQ multiplex PCR; TCRdb holds only in-frame clones, not every one. Seen here are over 85,000 clones, just under 95% observed once, and the top ten hold approximately 2.7%. The sequenced sample was peripheral blood, obtained 28 days after the second AZD1222 dose. The receptors originated from an adult who received the AZD1222 COVID-19 vaccine. The CDR3 runs from the conserved cysteine through the conserved F or W. D genes are given only for firm matches. A clone size is listed for some rows: how often the clone was seen (once, few, many), or a class if it is expanded.

d_call j_call cdr3_length v_call clone_size cdr3_aa cdr3_nt
- TRBJ2-2 13 TRBV6-1 - CASSRTDTGELFF TGTGCCAGCAGTCGGACCGATACCGGGGAGCTGTTTTTT
TRBD1 TRBJ1-1 15 TRBV30 - CAWIAWTGENTEAFF TGTGCCTGGATCGCCTGGACAGGGGAGAACACTGAAGCTTTCTTT
- TRBJ2-2 13 TRBV19 - CASKRPGSGELFF TGTGCCAGTAAGAGACCTGGCAGCGGGGAGCTGTTTTTT
- TRBJ2-2 13 TRBV3-1/TRBV3-2 - CASSQGLQGELFF TGTGCCAGCAGCCAAGGCCTTCAAGGGGAGCTGTTTTTT
- TRBJ1-1 14 TRBV6-2/TRBV6-3 - CASSYRGMNTEAFF TGTGCCAGCAGTTATAGGGGTATGAACACTGAAGCTTTCTTT
- TRBJ1-1 12 TRBV2 - CASGGQYTEAFF TGTGCCAGCGGCGGGCAGTATACTGAAGCTTTCTTT
- TRBJ1-2 15 TRBV7-2 - CASSLISRGGYGYTF TGTGCCAGCAGCTTGATATCGAGGGGCGGCTATGGCTACACCTTC
- TRBJ1-1 13 TRBV7-8 - CASSLVRNTEAFF TGTGCCAGCAGCTTAGTCAGGAACACTGAAGCTTTCTTT
- TRBJ1-1 15 TRBV4-1 - CASSRITGLNTEAFF TGCGCCAGCAGCCGGATAACAGGGCTGAACACTGAAGCTTTCTTT
- TRBJ2-3 14 TRBV4-1 - CASSQEGAVDTQYF TGCGCCAGCAGCCAAGAAGGGGCGGTAGATACGCAGTATTTT
TRBD1 TRBJ1-6 15 TRBV6-2/TRBV6-3 few CASSYSQGAYSPLHF TGTGCCAGCAGTTACTCCCAGGGGGCCTATTCACCCCTCCACTTT
TRBD2 TRBJ2-7 13 TRBV27 - CASRLSGGHEQYF TGTGCCAGCAGACTAAGCGGGGGCCACGAGCAGTACTTC
- TRBJ2-7 13 TRBV7-2 - CASSSRQVREQYF TGTGCCAGCAGCTCTCGACAGGTTCGGGAGCAGTACTTC
- TRBJ2-5 16 TRBV6-2/TRBV6-3 - CASSTGGEGPKETQYF TGTGCCAGCAGTACCGGAGGGGAAGGTCCTAAAGAGACCCAGTACTTC
- TRBJ1-4 16 TRBV3-1/TRBV3-2 - CASSQEILSFNEKLFF TGTGCCAGCAGCCAAGAGATTCTCAGTTTTAATGAAAAACTGTTTTTT
- TRBJ2-3 17 TRBV27 - CASSPPPGTAGPDTQYF TGTGCCAGCAGTCCTCCACCAGGGACCGCGGGTCCAGATACGCAGTATTTT
TRBD1 TRBJ2-5 13 TRBV3-1/TRBV3-2 - CASSQRQGLTQYF TGTGCCAGCAGCCAACGACAGGGTCTCACCCAGTACTTC
- TRBJ2-6 14 TRBV6-5 - CASRWNAGANVLTF TGTGCCAGCAGGTGGAACGCTGGGGCCAACGTCCTGACTTTC
- TRBJ2-7 13 TRBV29-1 - CSASDSGIGEQYF TGCAGCGCCTCCGATAGTGGGATCGGCGAGCAGTACTTC
TRBD1 TRBJ1-4 13 TRBV6-5 - CASSRQGNEKLFF TGTGCCAGCTCACGACAGGGTAATGAAAAACTGTTTTTT
- TRBJ1-1 13 TRBV6-4 - CASSLAAGTEAFF TGTGCCAGCAGTCTAGCTGCGGGCACTGAAGCTTTCTTT
- TRBJ1-4 12 TRBV2 - CASSVSPEKLFF TGTGCCAGCAGTGTCTCCCCCGAAAAACTGTTTTTT